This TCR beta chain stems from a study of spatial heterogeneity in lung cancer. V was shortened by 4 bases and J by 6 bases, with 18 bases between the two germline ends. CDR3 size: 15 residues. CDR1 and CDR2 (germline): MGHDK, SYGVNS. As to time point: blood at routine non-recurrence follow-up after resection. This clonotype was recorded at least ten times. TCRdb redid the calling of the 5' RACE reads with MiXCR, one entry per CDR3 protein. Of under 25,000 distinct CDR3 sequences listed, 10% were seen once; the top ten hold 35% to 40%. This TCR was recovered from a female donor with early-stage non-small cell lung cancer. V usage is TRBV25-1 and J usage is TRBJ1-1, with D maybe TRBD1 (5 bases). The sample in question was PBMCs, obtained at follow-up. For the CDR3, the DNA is TGTGCCAGCAGTGCTGGCGGGACCGCAGGCGCTGAAGCTTTCTTT. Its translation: CASSAGGTAGAEAFF.